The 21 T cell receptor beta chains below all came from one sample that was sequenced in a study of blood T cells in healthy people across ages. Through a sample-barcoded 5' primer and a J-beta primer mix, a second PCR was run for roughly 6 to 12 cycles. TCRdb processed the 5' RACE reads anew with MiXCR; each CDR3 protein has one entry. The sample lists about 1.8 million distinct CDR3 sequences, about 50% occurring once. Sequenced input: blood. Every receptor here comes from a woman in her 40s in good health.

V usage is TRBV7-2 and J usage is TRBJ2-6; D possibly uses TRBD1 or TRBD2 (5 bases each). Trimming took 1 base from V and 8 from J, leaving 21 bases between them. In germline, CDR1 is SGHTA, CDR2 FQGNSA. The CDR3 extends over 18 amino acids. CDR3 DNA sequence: TGTGCCAGCAGCTTAGTATTCCAGGGATCTACGGGGACCAACGTCCTGACTTTC. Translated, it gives CASSLVFQGSTGTNVLTF.

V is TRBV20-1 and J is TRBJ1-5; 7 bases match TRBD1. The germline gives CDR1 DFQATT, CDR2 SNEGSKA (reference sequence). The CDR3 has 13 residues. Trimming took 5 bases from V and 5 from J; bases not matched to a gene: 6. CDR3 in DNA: TGCAGTGCTGGCCGGGACAGTTATCAGCCCCAGCATTTT. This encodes CSAGRDSYQPQHF.

The CDR3 is CSVVISGRAYF. CDR3 DNA: TGCAGCGTTGTAATTTCGGGACGTGCGTACTTC. The chain has TRBV29-1 and TRBJ2-7, with D perhaps matching TRBD1 or TRBD2 (5 bases each). From germline, CDR1 is SQVTM and CDR2 ANQGSEA. V shed 4 bases and J shed 12 bases, with 16 bases lying between them. CDR3 length: 11 residues.

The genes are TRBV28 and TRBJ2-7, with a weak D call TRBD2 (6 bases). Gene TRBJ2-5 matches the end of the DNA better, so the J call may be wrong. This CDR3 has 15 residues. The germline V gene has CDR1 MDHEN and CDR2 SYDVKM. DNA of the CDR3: TGTGCCAGCAGAAACCTAGGAGGGGTCGGAGAGACCCAGTACTTC. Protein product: CASRNLGGVGETQYF.

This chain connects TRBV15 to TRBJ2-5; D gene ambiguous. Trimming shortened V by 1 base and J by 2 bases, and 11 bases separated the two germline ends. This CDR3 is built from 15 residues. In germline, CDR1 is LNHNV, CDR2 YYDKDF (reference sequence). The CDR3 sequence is CATSRAARAQETQYF. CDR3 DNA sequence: TGTGCCACCAGCAGAGCCGCTCGGGCTCAAGAGACCCAGTACTTC. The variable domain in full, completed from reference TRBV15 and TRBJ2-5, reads DAMVIQNPRYQVTQFGKPVTLSCSQTLNHNVMYWYQQKSSQAPKLLFHYYDKDFNNEADTPDNFQSRRPNTSFCFLDIRSPGLGDTAMYLCATSRAARAQETQYFGPGTRLLVL.

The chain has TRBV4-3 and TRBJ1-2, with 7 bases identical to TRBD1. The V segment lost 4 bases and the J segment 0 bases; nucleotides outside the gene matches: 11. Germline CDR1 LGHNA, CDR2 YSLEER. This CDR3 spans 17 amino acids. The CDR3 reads CASSPSRQGPSNYGYTF. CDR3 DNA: TGCGCCAGCAGCCCGAGCAGACAGGGCCCCTCTAACTATGGCTACACCTTC.

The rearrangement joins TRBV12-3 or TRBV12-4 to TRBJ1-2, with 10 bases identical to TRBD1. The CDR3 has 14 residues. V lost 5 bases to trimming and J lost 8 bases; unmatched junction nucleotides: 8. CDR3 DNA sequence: TGTGCCAGCAGTCCTAGACAGGGGGCCTTGGGCTACACCTTC. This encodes CASSPRQGALGYTF.

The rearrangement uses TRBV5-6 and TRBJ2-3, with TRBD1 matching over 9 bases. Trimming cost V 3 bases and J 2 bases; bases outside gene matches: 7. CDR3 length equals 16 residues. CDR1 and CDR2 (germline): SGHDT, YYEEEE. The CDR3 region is CASSWGTGKYTDTQYF. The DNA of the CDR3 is TGTGCCAGCAGCTGGGGGACAGGGAAATACACAGATACGCAGTATTTT.

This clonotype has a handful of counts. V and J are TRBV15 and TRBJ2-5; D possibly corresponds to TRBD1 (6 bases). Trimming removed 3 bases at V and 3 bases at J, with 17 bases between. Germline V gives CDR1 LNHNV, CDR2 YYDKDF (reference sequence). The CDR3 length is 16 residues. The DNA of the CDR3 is TGTGCCACCAGCAGGATAAAGCAGGGGAGAAAAGAGACCCAGTACTTC. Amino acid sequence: CATSRIKQGRKETQYF.

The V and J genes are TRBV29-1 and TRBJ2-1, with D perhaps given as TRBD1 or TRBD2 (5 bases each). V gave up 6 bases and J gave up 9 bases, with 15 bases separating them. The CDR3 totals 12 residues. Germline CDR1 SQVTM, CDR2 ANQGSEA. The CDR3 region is CSVWTGTGEQFF. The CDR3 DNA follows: TGCAGCGTCTGGACGGGGACCGGTGAGCAGTTCTTC.

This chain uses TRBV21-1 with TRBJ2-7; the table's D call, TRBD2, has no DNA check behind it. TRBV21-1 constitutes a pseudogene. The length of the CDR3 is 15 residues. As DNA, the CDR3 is TGTGCCAGCAGCAAAGCAGAATCTAGCACGAGCGAGCAGTACTTC. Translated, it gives CASSKAESSTSEQYF.

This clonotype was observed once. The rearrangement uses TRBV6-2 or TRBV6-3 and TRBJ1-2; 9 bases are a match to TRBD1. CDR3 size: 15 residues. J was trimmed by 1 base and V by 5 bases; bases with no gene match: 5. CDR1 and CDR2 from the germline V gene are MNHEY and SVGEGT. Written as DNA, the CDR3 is TGTGCCAGCAGTCCCCTGACAGGGGGTAACTATGGCTACACCTTC. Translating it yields CASSPLTGGNYGYTF.

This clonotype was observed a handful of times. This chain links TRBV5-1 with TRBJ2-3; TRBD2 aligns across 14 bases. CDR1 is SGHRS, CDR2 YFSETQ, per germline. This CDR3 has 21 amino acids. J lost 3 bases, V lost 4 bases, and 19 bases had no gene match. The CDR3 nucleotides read TGCGCCAGCAGCCCCTGGCCCCCGACTAGCGGGGGGGCGAAGGGAACAGATACGCAGTATTTT. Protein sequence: CASSPWPPTSGGAKGTDTQYF.

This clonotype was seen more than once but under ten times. The CDR3 protein is CASSVGRGSSYEQYF. CDR3 bases: TGTGCCAGCAGCGTAGGGCGGGGCAGCTCCTACGAGCAGTACTTC. J is TRBJ2-7 and V is TRBV9, with a tentative D call TRBD2 (6 bases). From germline, CDR1 is SGDLS and CDR2 YYNGEE. The CDR3 runs 15 residues. With 0 bases removed from V and 0 bases from J, the gap between germline ends came to 10 bases.

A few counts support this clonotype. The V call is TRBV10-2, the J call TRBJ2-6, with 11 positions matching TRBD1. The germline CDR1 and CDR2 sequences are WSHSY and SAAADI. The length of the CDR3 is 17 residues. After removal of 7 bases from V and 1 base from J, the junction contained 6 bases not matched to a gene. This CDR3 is CASTFGQGASGANVLTF. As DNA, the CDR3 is TGCGCCAGCACCTTCGGACAGGGGGCATCTGGGGCCAACGTCCTGACTTTC.

In DNA form, the CDR3 reads TGTGCCAGCAGACCGGGACGCCCAAGCGAAAAACTGTTTTTT. Amino acid sequence: CASRPGRPSEKLFF. This chain uses TRBV6-2 or TRBV6-3 with TRBJ1-4, with D perhaps TRBD1 (5 bases). V was cut by 6 bases and J by 8 bases, with 16 bases left in between. The CDR3 extends over 14 amino acids. Germline V lookup: CDR1 MNHEY, CDR2 SVGEGT.

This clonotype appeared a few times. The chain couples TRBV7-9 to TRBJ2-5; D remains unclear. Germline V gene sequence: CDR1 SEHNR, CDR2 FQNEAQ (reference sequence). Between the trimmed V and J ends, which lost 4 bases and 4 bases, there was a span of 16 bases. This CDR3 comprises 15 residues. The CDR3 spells CASSSRLSLGETQYF. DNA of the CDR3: TGTGCCAGCAGCTCCCGACTGTCGTTAGGAGAGACCCAGTACTTC.

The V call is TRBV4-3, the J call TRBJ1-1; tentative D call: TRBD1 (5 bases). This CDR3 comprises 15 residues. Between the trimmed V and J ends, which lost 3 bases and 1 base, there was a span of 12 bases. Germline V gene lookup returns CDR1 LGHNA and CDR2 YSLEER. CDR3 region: CASSQVPGGNTEAFF. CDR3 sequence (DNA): TGCGCCAGCAGCCAGGTTCCTGGGGGGAACACTGAAGCTTTCTTT.

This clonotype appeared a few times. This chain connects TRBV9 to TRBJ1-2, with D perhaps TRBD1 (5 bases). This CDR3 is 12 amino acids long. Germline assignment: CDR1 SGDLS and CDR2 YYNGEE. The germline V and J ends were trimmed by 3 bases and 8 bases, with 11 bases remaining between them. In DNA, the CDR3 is TGTGCCAGCAGCGAGACAGAGAGCGGCTACACCTTC. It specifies CASSETESGYTF.

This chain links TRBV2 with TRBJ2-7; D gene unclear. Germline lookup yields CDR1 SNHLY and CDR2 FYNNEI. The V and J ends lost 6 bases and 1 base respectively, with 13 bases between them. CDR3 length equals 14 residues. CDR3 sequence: CASSQPARSYEQYF. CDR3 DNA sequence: TGTGCCAGCAGCCAACCAGCCAGGTCCTACGAGCAGTACTTC.

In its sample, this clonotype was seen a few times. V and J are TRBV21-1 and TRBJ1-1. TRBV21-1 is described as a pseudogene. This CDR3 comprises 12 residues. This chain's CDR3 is CASAGENTEAFF. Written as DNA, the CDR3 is TGTGCCAGCGCAGGGGAGAACACTGAAGCTTTCTTT.